Listed here are 6 T cell receptor beta chains from one sample, sequenced in a study of blood T cell repertoires in COVID-19. This table comes from immunoSEQ multiplex PCR, and its TCRdb copy is limited to in-frame clones, with some not included. The table includes about 140,000 clones, 84% detected once. The source material was PBMCs or T cells enriched from blood (not recorded which). Receptor source: a man aged 35-49 years with acute COVID-19.

CDR3 protein: CASSITVMNTEAFF. CDR3 nucleotides: TGTGCCAGCAGTATAACAGTGATGAACACTGAAGCTTTCTTT. The V and J genes are TRBV6-5 and TRBJ1-1; D is unresolved. With 5 bases removed from V and 0 bases from J, the gap between germline ends came to 10 bases. The CDR3 length is 14 residues. The germline gives CDR1 MNHEY, CDR2 SVGAGI.

CDR3 bases: TGTGCCAGCAGTCGAATGACAGGTGGTTCCCGCTACGAGCAGTACTTC. This sequence encodes CASSRMTGGSRYEQYF. The rearrangement joins TRBV7-9 to TRBJ2-7, with D perhaps matching TRBD1 (6 bases). V was trimmed by 6 bases and J by 3 bases, leaving 21 bases between them. CDR1 is SEHNR and CDR2 is FQNEAQ in the germline V gene (reference sequence). The CDR3 is 16 amino acids. Filled out from reference TRBV7-9 and TRBJ2-7, the complete variable domain reads DTGVSQNPRHKITKRGQNVTFRCDPISEHNRLYWYRQTLGQGPEFLTYFQNEAQLEKSRLLSDRFSAERPKGSFSTLEIQRTEQGDSAMYLCASSRMTGGSRYEQYFGPGTRLTVT.

This clone was picked up a small number of times. The chain combines TRBV7-9 with TRBJ1-2, with D possibly matching TRBD1 (6 bases). With 2 bases removed from V and 3 bases from J, the gap between germline ends came to 7 bases. The CDR3 extends over 13 amino acids. CDR1 and CDR2 from the germline V gene are SEHNR and FQNEAQ (reference sequence). The CDR3, as DNA: TGTGCCAGCAGCTTAAACAGGGACTATGGCTACACCTTC. Its translation is CASSLNRDYGYTF.

The chain joins TRBV29-1 to TRBJ2-1, with 9 bases identical to TRBD1. The CDR3 has 11 amino acids. Germline-derived CDR1 and CDR2 are SQVTM and ANQGSEA. The V segment lost 6 bases and the J segment 9 bases; nucleotides outside the gene matches: 3. Here the CDR3 reads CSVGTGFEQFF. CDR3 in DNA: TGCAGCGTGGGGACAGGGTTTGAGCAGTTCTTC.

This clone appeared a few times. The chain employs TRBV7-2 and TRBJ1-1; D uncertain. This CDR3 spans 13 amino acids. Germline CDR1 SGHTA, CDR2 FQGNSA. V was pared by 0 bases and J by 8 bases, with 10 bases between. Here the CDR3 DNA reads TGTGCCAGCAGCTTAGCCTCCCAGGCCGAAGCTTTCTTT. It translates to CASSLASQAEAFF.

The chain couples TRBV7-9 to TRBJ2-5; 7 nucleotides match TRBD1. The junction had 8 bases not matched to a gene; V was cut back by 4 bases and J by 3 bases. The V gene's germline CDR1 is SEHNR and CDR2 FQNEAQ (reference sequence). This CDR3 spans 15 amino acids. Here the CDR3 DNA reads TGTGCCAGCAGCTCTTCAAACAGGGGAAAAGAGACCCAGTACTTC. Translation gives CASSSSNRGKETQYF.